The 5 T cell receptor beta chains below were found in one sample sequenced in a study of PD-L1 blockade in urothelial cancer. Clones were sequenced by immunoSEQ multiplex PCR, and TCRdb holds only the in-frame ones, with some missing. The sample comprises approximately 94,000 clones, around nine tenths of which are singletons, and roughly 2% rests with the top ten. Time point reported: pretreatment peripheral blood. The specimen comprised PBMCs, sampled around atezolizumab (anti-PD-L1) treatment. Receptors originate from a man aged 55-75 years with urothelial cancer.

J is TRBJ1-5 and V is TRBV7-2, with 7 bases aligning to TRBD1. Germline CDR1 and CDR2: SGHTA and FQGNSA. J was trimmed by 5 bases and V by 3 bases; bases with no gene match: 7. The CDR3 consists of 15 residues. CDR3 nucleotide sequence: TGTGCCAGCAGCTTGGACGCAGGGGGGTATCAGCCCCAGCATTTT. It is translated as CASSLDAGGYQPQHF.

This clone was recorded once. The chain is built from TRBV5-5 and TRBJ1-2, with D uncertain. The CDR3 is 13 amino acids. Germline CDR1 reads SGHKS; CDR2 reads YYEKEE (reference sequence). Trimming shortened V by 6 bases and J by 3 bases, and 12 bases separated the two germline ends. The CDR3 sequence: CASTRNEYYGYTF. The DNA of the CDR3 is TGTGCCAGCACCAGAAACGAATACTATGGCTACACCTTC. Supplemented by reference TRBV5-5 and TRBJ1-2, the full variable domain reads DAGVTQSPTHLIKTRGQQVTLRCSPISGHKSVSWYQQVLGQGPQFIFQYYEKEERGRGNFPDRFSARQFPNYSSELNVNALLLGDSALYLCASTRNEYYGYTFGSGTRLTVV.

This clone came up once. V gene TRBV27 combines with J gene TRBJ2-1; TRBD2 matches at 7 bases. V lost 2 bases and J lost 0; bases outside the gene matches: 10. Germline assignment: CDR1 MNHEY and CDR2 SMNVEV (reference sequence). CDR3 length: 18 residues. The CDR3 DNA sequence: TGTGCCAGCAGTTTAAGGTTCCCCACTAGCGACTCCTACAATGAGCAGTTCTTC. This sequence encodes CASSLRFPTSDSYNEQFF.

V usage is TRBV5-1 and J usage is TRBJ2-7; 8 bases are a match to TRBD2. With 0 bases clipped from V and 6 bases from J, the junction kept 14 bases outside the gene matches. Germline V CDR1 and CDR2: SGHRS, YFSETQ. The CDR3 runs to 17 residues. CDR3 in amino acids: CASSLVPGGSGSREQYF. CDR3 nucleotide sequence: TGCGCCAGCAGCTTGGTTCCCGGGGGGAGCGGGAGTCGCGAGCAGTACTTC.

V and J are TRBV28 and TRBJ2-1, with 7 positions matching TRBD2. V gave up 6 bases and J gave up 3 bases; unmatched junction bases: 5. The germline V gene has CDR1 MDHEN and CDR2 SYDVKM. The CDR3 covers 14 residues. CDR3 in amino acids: CASSERGYYNEQFF. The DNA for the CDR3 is TGTGCCAGCAGCGAGCGGGGCTACTACAATGAGCAGTTCTTC.